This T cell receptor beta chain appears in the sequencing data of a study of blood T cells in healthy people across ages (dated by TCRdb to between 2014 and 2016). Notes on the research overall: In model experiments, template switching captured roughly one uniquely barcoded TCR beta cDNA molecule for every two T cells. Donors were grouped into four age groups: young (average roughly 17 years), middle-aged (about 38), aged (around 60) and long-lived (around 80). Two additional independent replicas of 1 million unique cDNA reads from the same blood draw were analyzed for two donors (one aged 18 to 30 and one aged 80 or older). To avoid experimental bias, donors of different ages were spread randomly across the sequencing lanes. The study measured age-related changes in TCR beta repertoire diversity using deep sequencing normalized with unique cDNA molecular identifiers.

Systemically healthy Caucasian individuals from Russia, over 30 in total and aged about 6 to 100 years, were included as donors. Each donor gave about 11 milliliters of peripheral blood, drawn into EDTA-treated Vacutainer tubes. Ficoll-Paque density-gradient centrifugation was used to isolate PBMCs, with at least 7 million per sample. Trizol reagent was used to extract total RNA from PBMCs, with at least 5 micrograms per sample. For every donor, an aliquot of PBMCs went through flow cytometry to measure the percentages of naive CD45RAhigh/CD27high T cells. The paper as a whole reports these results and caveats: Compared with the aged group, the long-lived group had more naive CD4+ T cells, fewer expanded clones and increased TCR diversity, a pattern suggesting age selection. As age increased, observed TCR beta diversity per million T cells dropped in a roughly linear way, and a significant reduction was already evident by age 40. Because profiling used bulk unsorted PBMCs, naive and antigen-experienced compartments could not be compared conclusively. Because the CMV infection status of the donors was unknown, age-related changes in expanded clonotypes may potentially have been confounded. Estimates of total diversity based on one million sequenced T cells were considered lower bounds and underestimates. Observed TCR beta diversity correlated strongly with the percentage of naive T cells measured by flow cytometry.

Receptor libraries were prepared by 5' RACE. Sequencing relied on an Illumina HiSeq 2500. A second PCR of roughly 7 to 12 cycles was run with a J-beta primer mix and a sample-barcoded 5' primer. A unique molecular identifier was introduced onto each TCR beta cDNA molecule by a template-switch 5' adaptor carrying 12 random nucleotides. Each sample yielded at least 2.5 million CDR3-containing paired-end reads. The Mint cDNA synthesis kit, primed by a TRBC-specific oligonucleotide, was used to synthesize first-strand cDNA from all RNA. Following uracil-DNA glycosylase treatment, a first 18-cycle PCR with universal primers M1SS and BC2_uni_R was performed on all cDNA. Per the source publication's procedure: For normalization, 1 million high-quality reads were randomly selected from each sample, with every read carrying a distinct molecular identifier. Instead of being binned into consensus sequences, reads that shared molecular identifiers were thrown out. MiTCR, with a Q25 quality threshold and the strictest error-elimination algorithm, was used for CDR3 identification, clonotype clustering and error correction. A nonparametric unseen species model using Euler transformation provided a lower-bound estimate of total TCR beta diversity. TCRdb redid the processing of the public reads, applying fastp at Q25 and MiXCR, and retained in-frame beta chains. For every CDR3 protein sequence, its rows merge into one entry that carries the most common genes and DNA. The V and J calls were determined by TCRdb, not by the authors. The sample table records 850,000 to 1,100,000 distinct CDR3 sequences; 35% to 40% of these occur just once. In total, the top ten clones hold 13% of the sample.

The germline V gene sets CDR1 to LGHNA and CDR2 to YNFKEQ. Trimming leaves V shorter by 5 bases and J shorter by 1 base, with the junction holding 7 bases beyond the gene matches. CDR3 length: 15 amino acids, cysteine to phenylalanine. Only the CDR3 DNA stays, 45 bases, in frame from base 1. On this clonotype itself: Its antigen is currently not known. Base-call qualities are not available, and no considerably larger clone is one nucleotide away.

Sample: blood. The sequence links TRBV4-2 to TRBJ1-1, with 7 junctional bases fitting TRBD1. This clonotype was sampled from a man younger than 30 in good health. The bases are TGTGCCAGCAGCACGAAGGGGGCCCGGAACACTGAAGCTTTCTTT. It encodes CASSTKGARNTEAFF.